A single sample is the source of the 14 T cell receptor beta chains below, sequenced in a study of blood T cell repertoires in COVID-19 (dated by TCRdb to the early 2020s). Receptor libraries were prepared by the immunoSEQ multiplex PCR assay. The table comes from immuneACCESS by way of TCRdb, which keeps in-frame sequences with V and J called. Part of the clones is missing from these tables; in studies checked, under half for an unresolved V gene and the rest for unknown reasons. This sample lists 200,000 to 250,000 clones; over 65% were detected once. Jointly, the top ten make up 3% to 4% of the sample. Sequencing used PBMCs or T cells enriched from blood (not recorded which). The source of these receptors is a woman aged 55-69 years who had recovered from COVID-19.

This CDR3 is CASSYGQGNSPLHF. CDR3 nucleotide sequence: TGTGCCAGCAGTTACGGGCAGGGGAATTCACCCCTCCACTTT. V gene TRBV6-5 combines with J gene TRBJ1-6; tentatively, D is TRBD1 (6 bases). Trimming shortened V by 2 bases and J by 7 bases, and 9 bases separated the two germline ends. CDR1 is MNHEY and CDR2 is SVGAGI in the germline V gene. The CDR3 consists of 14 residues.

The sample holds one count of this clone. The V and J genes are TRBV29-1 and TRBJ2-1, with D possibly being TRBD2 (7 bases). V lost 6 bases and J lost 0, with 12 bases in between. This CDR3 is built from 14 residues. Germline V gene sequence: CDR1 SQVTM, CDR2 ANQGSEA. The CDR3 coding sequence is TGCAGCGTGGGGGGGCCCTCCTCCTACAATGAGCAGTTCTTC. Its protein product is CSVGGPSSYNEQFF.

The chain uses TRBV3-1 (or the pseudogene TRBV3-2) and TRBJ1-6, with D possibly being TRBD1 (5 bases). The CDR3 has 15 residues. V lost 0 bases and J lost 7, with 10 bases in between. Per the germline V gene, CDR1 is LGHDT and CDR2 is YNNKEL (reference sequence). In DNA form, the CDR3 reads TGTGCCAGCAGCCAAGATTTGGGGGGAAATTCACCCCTCCACTTT. This codes for CASSQDLGGNSPLHF.

V usage is TRBV19 and J usage is TRBJ2-2, with TRBD2 matching over 8 bases. This CDR3 is 15 amino acids long. The J segment lost 3 bases and the V segment lost 6 bases, leaving 6 bases of the junction unmatched. Germline V gene data show CDR1 as LNHDA and CDR2 as SQIVND (reference sequence). In nucleotides, the CDR3 is TGTGCCAGTAGGAAAAGCGGGAGATACACCGGGGAGCTGTTTTTT. It is translated as CASRKSGRYTGELFF.

This rearrangement joins TRBV2 to TRBJ2-1; 10 bases line up with TRBD2. CDR1 is SNHLY, CDR2 FYNNEI, per germline. The length of the CDR3 is 17 residues. Unmatched junction bases numbered 7, after V lost 2 bases and J lost 3 bases. In DNA form, the CDR3 reads TGTGCCAGCAGTGAATGGGAAGCGGGAGGGAGCTACAATGAGCAGTTCTTC. Residues: CASSEWEAGGSYNEQFF. The complete variable domain, with remaining parts taken from reference TRBV2 and TRBJ2-1, reads EPEVTQTPSHQVTQMGQEVILRCVPISNHLYFYWYRQILGQKVEFLVSFYNNEISEKSEIFDDQFSVERPDGSNFTLKIRSTKLEDSAMYFCASSEWEAGGSYNEQFFGPGTRLTVL.

This clone was observed a few times. The J gene is TRBJ2-3, the V gene TRBV18, with 12 bases identical to TRBD2. After removal of 4 bases from V and 2 bases from J, the junction contained 4 bases not matched to a gene. Per germline, CDR1 KGHSH and CDR2 LQKENI. CDR3 length equals 16 residues. The CDR3 nucleotides read TGTGCCAGCTCACTCTGGACTAGCGGGGTCACAGATACGCAGTATTTT. This encodes CASSLWTSGVTDTQYF.

The V call is TRBV6-5, the J call TRBJ1-6; D not resolved. The CDR3 is made up of 13 amino acids. Germline CDR1 reads MNHEY; CDR2 reads SVGAGI. Trimming removed 7 bases from V and 6 bases from J, with 10 bases in between. The CDR3 DNA sequence: TGTGCCAGCAACCCTATTCTTAATTCACCCCTCCACTTT. Its protein product is CASNPILNSPLHF.

V gene TRBV19 combines with J gene TRBJ2-3; perhaps TRBD2 as D (6 bases). In germline, CDR1 is LNHDA, CDR2 SQIVND (reference sequence). Trimming took off 10 bases at V and 6 bases at J, with 23 bases between the two ends. This CDR3 has 15 residues. CDR3 protein: CATRVRAGIRDTQYF. The CDR3 coding sequence is TGTGCCACCCGGGTTCGGGCGGGGATTAGGGATACGCAGTATTTT.

This clone appeared once. The chain uses TRBV4-1 and TRBJ2-1; D unresolved. The CDR3 loop spans 13 amino acids. V lost 1 base and J 16 bases, leaving 17 bases between the germline ends. CDR1 and CDR2 from the germline V gene are MGHRA and YSYEKL. The CDR3: CASSQVLSYLLFF. Here the CDR3 DNA reads TGCGCCAGCAGCCAAGTACTATCCTACCTGCTCTTCTTC.

The CDR3 nucleotides are TGTGCCAGCAGTTACTACCCATACGGTGGCTACACCTTC. The encoded protein is CASSYYPYGGYTF. The gene calls are TRBV6-2 or TRBV6-3 and TRBJ1-2, with D uncertain. The CDR3 consists of 13 residues. Germline V CDR1 and CDR2: MNHEY, SVGEGT. The V gene lost 1 base and the J gene lost 7 bases, with 10 bases spanning the gap.

This clone occurred many times. The V gene is TRBV18, the J gene TRBJ1-3; 8 bases match TRBD1. Germline-derived CDR1 and CDR2 are KGHSH and LQKENI. The CDR3 is 17 amino acids. Trimming cost V 2 bases and J 1 base; bases outside gene matches: 7. The CDR3 is CASSPYGTGGSGNTIYF. The CDR3 DNA sequence: TGTGCCAGCTCACCATACGGAACAGGGGGGTCTGGAAACACCATATATTTT.

In this sample, this clone turned up once. The V and J genes are TRBV6-1 and TRBJ2-7; D is possibly TRBD1 (5 bases). V lost 2 bases, J lost 8 bases, and 10 bases lay in between. The CDR3 covers 12 residues. Germline values: CDR1 MNHNS, CDR2 SASEGT. The CDR3 bases are TGTGCCAGCAGTGAAAGCCAGGGCAAGCAGTACTTC. The encoded protein is CASSESQGKQYF.

The chain has TRBV2 and TRBJ2-3, with 8 bases that match TRBD2. This CDR3 is 13 amino acids long. With V trimmed by 8 bases and J by 2 bases, 3 bases remained unmatched. The germline V gene has CDR1 SNHLY and CDR2 FYNNEI. The CDR3 is CASELAVTDTQYF. CDR3 DNA: TGTGCCAGCGAACTAGCGGTCACAGATACGCAGTATTTT.

This chain connects TRBV18 to TRBJ1-2; D unclear. The CDR3 spans 15 residues. Germline assignment: CDR1 KGHSH and CDR2 LQKENI. V lost 3 bases to trimming and J lost 4 bases, with 15 bases between them. CDR3 in amino acids: CASSPGQSERYGYTF. DNA for the CDR3: TGTGCCAGCTCACCTGGTCAGTCTGAGCGCTATGGCTACACCTTC. The variable domain in full, completed from reference TRBV18 and TRBJ1-2, reads NAGVMQNPRHLVRRRGQEARLRCSPMKGHSHVYWYRQLPEEGLKFMVYLQKENIIDESGMPKERFSAEFPKEGPSILRIQQVVRGDSAAYFCASSPGQSERYGYTFGSGTRLTVV.